The 19 T cell receptor beta chains reported below all come from one sample, sequenced in a study of neurological immune-mediated disorders. Each CDR3 protein is one row after TCRdb ran MiXCR on the 5' RACE reads. The sample lists approximately 59,000 distinct CDR3 sequences; around 5% were seen once. Material: PBMCs. These receptors all stem from a human donor with multiple sclerosis. The donor label of this sample is uncertain.

This clonotype has a count of ten or more. The chain couples TRBV15 to TRBJ1-3, with D unclear. V was pared by 0 bases and J by 8 bases, with 23 bases between. The CDR3 extends over 18 amino acids. Germline lookup yields CDR1 LNHNV and CDR2 YYDKDF (reference sequence). In DNA form, the CDR3 reads TGTGCCACCAGCAGAGAGATTGGAGCATATACCGCCCGGGACACCATATATTTT. Protein sequence: CATSREIGAYTARDTIYF.

This clonotype was picked up many times. The CDR3 sequence is CASSSWYTGFEQYF. The CDR3 DNA reads as TGCGCCAGCAGCTCCTGGTATACGGGGTTCGAGCAGTACTTC. The genes are TRBV5-1 and TRBJ2-7; weak D call: TRBD2 (5 bases). Germline CDR1 reads SGHRS; CDR2 reads YFSETQ. The V end was cut by 3 bases, the J end by 6 bases, with 16 bases between. The CDR3 spans 14 residues.

This clonotype has a count of ten or more. V usage is TRBV13 and J usage is TRBJ2-7, with no clear D. Germline-derived CDR1 and CDR2 are PRHDT and FYEKMQ (reference sequence). CDR3 length: 12 amino acids. Trimming pared 0 bases from V and 2 bases from J, leaving 2 bases between. As DNA, the CDR3 is TGTGCCAGCAGCTTAGGGGCCTACGAGCAGTACTTC. Translation: CASSLGAYEQYF.

Judged by abundance, this clonotype is medium-sized. V is TRBV7-9 and J is TRBJ2-7; TRBD2 might be the D (5 bases). The V and J ends lost 3 bases and 2 bases respectively, with 8 bases between them. This CDR3 contains 13 residues. Germline V gives CDR1 SEHNR, CDR2 FQNEAQ (reference sequence). The CDR3 reads CASSLAGAYEQYF. The CDR3 region has the DNA TGTGCCAGCAGCTTGGCGGGCGCCTACGAGCAGTACTTC.

This clonotype was found a few times. The J gene is TRBJ1-1, the V gene TRBV7-9; unclear D gene. The CDR3 has 12 amino acids. Germline-derived CDR1 and CDR2 are SEHNR and FQNEAQ (reference sequence). V lost 7 bases and J 1 base, leaving 7 bases between the germline ends. CDR3 bases: TGTGCCAGCAAATTCTCGAACACTGAAGCTTTCTTT. This gives the protein CASKFSNTEAFF.

This clonotype occurred many times. This rearrangement joins TRBV29-1 to TRBJ2-6; TRBD1 might be the D (5 bases). There are 13 residues in the CDR3. Looked up from germline, CDR1 is SQVTM and CDR2 is ANQGSEA. V lost 6 bases and J lost 2, with 8 bases in between. CDR3 protein: CSVSGTGANVLTF. The CDR3 DNA reads as TGCAGCGTGTCAGGGACTGGGGCCAACGTCCTGACTTTC. The full variable domain, rest sourced from reference TRBV29-1 and TRBJ2-6, is SAVISQKPSRDICQRGTSLTIQCQVDSQVTMMFWYRQQPGQSLTLIATANQGSEATYESGFVIDKFPISRPNLTFSTLTVSNMSPEDSSIYLCSVSGTGANVLTFGAGSRLTVL.

This clonotype was seen repeatedly, ten times or more. One junction end disagrees with the germline gene, perhaps due to a read error. The chain recombines TRBV20-1 with TRBJ2-2; D possibly corresponds to TRBD2 (5 bases). The CDR3 spans 14 residues. Germline loops: CDR1 DFQATT, CDR2 SNEGSKA (reference sequence). This CDR3 reads CSARGLTLTGELFF. The CDR3 DNA reads as TGCAGTGCCAGAGGGCTAACACTGACCGGGGAGCTGTTTTTT.

This clonotype was detected many times. V is TRBV7-8 and J is TRBJ1-4, with 10 bases matching TRBD1. Trimming at V came to 3 bases and at J to 6 bases, leaving 7 bases not matched to a gene. The germline gives CDR1 SGHVS, CDR2 FQNEAQ. This CDR3 spans 16 amino acids. The CDR3 reads CASSFDPGQGHEKLFF. The CDR3 bases are TGTGCCAGCAGCTTCGACCCGGGACAGGGGCATGAAAAACTGTTTTTT.

This clonotype has a count of ten or more. The rearrangement uses TRBV9 and TRBJ2-7, with 9 bases identical to TRBD1. V was clipped by 7 bases and J by 4 bases; unmatched bases: 6. The CDR3 sequence is 13 residues long. Per the germline V gene, CDR1 is SGDLS and CDR2 is YYNGEE. CDR3 sequence reads: CASGGQGQYEQYF. The CDR3 DNA follows: TGTGCCAGCGGCGGACAGGGGCAGTACGAGCAGTACTTC.

This clonotype has at least ten counts. This chain connects TRBV9 to TRBJ2-4; D tentatively reads TRBD1 or TRBD2 (5 bases each). The V gene's germline CDR1 is SGDLS and CDR2 YYNGEE. The CDR3 runs to 14 residues. Between the trimmed V and J ends, which lost 0 bases and 7 bases, there was a span of 11 bases. CDR3 sequence reads: CASSVGGPHNIQYF. The CDR3, as DNA: TGTGCCAGCAGCGTAGGGGGACCCCATAACATTCAGTACTTC.

This clonotype has at least ten counts. The V gene is TRBV5-1, the J gene TRBJ2-3; D ambiguous. V was shortened by 2 bases and J by 0 bases, with 7 bases between the two germline ends. Germline V CDR1 and CDR2: SGHRS, YFSETQ. The CDR3 totals 14 residues. The CDR3 protein is CASSFGTSTDTQYF. The DNA for the CDR3 is TGCGCCAGCAGCTTTGGTACAAGCACAGATACGCAGTATTTT.

This clonotype was counted at least ten times. This chain connects TRBV5-5 to TRBJ2-7; 7 nucleotides match TRBD2. Germline lookup yields CDR1 SGHKS and CDR2 YYEKEE (reference sequence). The ends lost 4 bases at V and 4 bases at J; junction bases unmatched: 14. This CDR3 has 16 residues. The CDR3: CASSLGRDLTFYEQYF. CDR3 in DNA: TGTGCCAGCAGCCTAGGGAGGGACCTAACATTTTACGAGCAGTACTTC.

The rearrangement uses TRBV7-6 and TRBJ2-3, with D hard to call. Per germline, CDR1 SGHVS and CDR2 FNYEAQ. V lost 3 bases and J lost 3, with 10 bases in between. The CDR3 has 14 residues. This chain's CDR3 is CASSFGVRTDTQYF. CDR3 sequence (DNA): TGTGCCAGCAGCTTTGGGGTCCGGACAGATACGCAGTATTTT. Drawing the rest from reference TRBV7-6 and TRBJ2-3, the complete variable domain is GAGVSQSPRYKVTKRGQDVALRCDPISGHVSLYWYRQALGQGPEFLTYFNYEAQQDKSGLPNDRFSAERPEGSISTLTIQRTEQRDSAMYRCASSFGVRTDTQYFGPGTRLTVL.

This clonotype was recorded at least ten times. CDR3 coding DNA: TGTGCCACCAGCTCGCAGGTCCCCGGAACTGAAGCTTTCTTT. Translated, it gives CATSSQVPGTEAFF. The chain is built from TRBV15 and TRBJ1-1; D ambiguous. The CDR3 covers 14 residues. Germline CDR1 is LNHNV and CDR2 is YYDKDF (reference sequence). The ends were cut back, 5 bases at V and 5 bases at J, with 15 bases in the middle.

This clonotype came up many times. This chain joins TRBV10-3 and TRBJ2-3; 8 bases align to TRBD2. Germline CDR1 and CDR2: ENHRY and SYGVKD. V lost 2 bases, J lost 5 bases, and 6 bases stayed unmatched. The CDR3 extends over 15 amino acids. The CDR3 DNA follows: TGTGCCATCAGTGAGCCCAGCGGGGGCATAGATACGCAGTATTTT. It translates to CAISEPSGGIDTQYF.

This clonotype was found many times. The rearrangement uses TRBV20-1 and TRBJ1-1, with a weak D call TRBD1 (5 bases). Germline CDR1 DFQATT, CDR2 SNEGSKA (reference sequence). This CDR3 contains 13 residues. V was clipped by 5 bases and J by 5 bases, with 15 bases between them. The CDR3 nucleotides are TGCAGTGCTCTCGGGGGGAGAAGGACTGAAGCTTTCTTT. Its protein product is CSALGGRRTEAFF.

This clonotype has at least ten counts. The chain couples TRBV3-1 to TRBJ1-5, with 7 bases identical to TRBD1. CDR1 and CDR2 from the germline V gene are LGHDT and YNNKEL (reference sequence). This CDR3 region has 15 residues. After removal of 0 bases from V and 2 bases from J, the junction contained 1 base not matched to a gene. Here the CDR3 DNA reads TGTGCCAGCAGCCAAGATCAGGGGGGCAATCAGCCCCAGCATTTT. This translates into CASSQDQGGNQPQHF. Supplemented by reference TRBV3-1 and TRBJ1-5, the full variable domain reads DTAVSQTPKYLVTQMGNDKSIKCEQNLGHDTMYWYKQDSKKFLKIMFSYNNKELIINETVPNRFSPKSPDKAHLNLHINSLELGDSAVYFCASSQDQGGNQPQHFGDGTRLSIL.

In this sample, this clonotype turned up many times. V usage is TRBV13 and J usage is TRBJ1-4; no clear D gene. Germline assignment: CDR1 PRHDT and CDR2 FYEKMQ (reference sequence). The CDR3 extends over 14 amino acids. The germline V and J ends were trimmed by 1 base and 7 bases, with 10 bases remaining between them. CDR3 nucleotide sequence: TGTGCCAGCAGCTTAGACTCGCAAAGTGAAAAACTGTTTTTT. It yields the protein CASSLDSQSEKLFF.

This clonotype turned up a few times. The chain recombines TRBV7-8 with TRBJ1-3; 7 bases map to TRBD1. Germline loops: CDR1 SGHVS, CDR2 FQNEAQ. V lost 4 bases to trimming and J lost 4 bases; unmatched junction nucleotides: 1. This CDR3 contains 13 residues. CDR3 in amino acids: CASSSGQGNTIYF. The DNA for the CDR3 is TGTGCCAGCAGCTCGGGACAGGGAAACACCATATATTTT.